This T cell receptor (beta chain) came from a study of control samples from healthy donors and cancer patients (dated by TCRdb to 2020 to 2022). The junction carries 10 bases between V and J, which are trimmed by 6 bases and 5 bases respectively. The CDR3 runs 13 amino acids, cysteine and phenylalanine included. Just the 39-base CDR3 DNA is kept, in frame starting at base 1. The receptor library was made with the immunoSEQ multiplex PCR assay. In its TCRdb copy, this immuneACCESS table keeps in-frame sequences only and misses some clones. Where compared with another copy, unresolved V genes explain less than half of these, and the others have no known cause. In all, the sample holds 150,000 or so clones, and more than 90% of those were seen once. The leading ten clones occupy 4.5% to 7% of the sample. In regard to this clone: Its antigen is currently not known. Per-nucleotide qualities are absent, and no much larger clonotype sits a single base away.

The rearranged chain carries TRBV12-3 or TRBV12-4 and TRBJ2-2; the D gene lacks a confident call. The sequencing sample was made of blood. This TCR derives from a man younger than 30 in good health. For the CDR3, the sequence is CASRPQSTGELFF. In nucleotide form, the sequence is TGTGCCAGCAGACCACAGTCGACCGGGGAGCTGTTTTTT.